This TCR beta chain was recovered during a study of cytomegalovirus exposure and HLA in healthy donors. Study-level findings and limits: Most TCR beta V segments were productive about 90% or about 30% of the time in an earlier analysis. The authors considered a cluster of highly shared sequence variants likely to be a sequencing artifact.

The PCR was carried out with 60 Vbeta primers and 13 Jbeta primers. TCRdb's table, derived via immunoSEQ multiplex PCR, lists solely in-frame clones and lacks some. The sample has fewer than 200,000 clones; roughly 74% are singletons. Turning to this clone: Its antigen is not identified.

Germline CDR1 and CDR2: SGHVS and FNYEAQ. This CDR3 is built from 12 residues. Unmatched junction bases numbered 2, after V lost 5 bases and J lost 7 bases. This receptor was taken from a female donor in good health and CMV-seronegative. Sequenced input: PBMCs. The chain links TRBV7-6 to TRBJ1-1; 9 bases align to TRBD1. In DNA, the CDR3 is TGTGCCAGCAGCGCGACAGGGGGTGAAGCTTTCTTT. Translation gives CASSATGGEAFF.